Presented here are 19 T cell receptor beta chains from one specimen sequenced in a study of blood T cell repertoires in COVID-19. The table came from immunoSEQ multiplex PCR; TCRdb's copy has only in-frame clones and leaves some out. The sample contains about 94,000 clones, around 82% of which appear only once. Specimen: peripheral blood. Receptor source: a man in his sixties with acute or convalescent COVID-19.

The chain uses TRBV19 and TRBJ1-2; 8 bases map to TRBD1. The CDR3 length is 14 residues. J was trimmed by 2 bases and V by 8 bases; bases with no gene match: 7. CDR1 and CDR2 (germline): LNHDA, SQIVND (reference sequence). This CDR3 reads CASGQGRGNYGYTF. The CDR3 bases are TGTGCCAGTGGACAGGGCAGGGGAAACTATGGCTACACCTTC.

The CDR3 spells CASSQTGGGYTF. DNA for the CDR3: TGCGCCAGCAGCCAGACAGGGGGCGGCTACACCTTC. J is TRBJ1-2 and V is TRBV4-1; 10 positions agree with TRBD1. There are 12 residues in the CDR3. V lost 3 bases, J lost 8 bases, and 0 bases stayed unmatched. Germline V lookup: CDR1 MGHRA, CDR2 YSYEKL.

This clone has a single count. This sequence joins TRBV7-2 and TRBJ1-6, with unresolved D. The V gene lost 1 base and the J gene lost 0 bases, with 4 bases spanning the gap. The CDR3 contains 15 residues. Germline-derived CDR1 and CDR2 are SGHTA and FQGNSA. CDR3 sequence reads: CASSLVVSYNSPLHF. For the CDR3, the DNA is TGTGCCAGCAGCTTAGTAGTCTCCTATAATTCACCCCTCCACTTT.

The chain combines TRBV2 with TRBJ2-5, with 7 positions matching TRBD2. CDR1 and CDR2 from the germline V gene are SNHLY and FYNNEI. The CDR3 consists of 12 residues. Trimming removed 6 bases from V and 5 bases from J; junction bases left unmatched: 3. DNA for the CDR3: TGTGCCAGCAGAGTCGGGGGGGAGACCCAGTACTTC. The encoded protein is CASRVGGETQYF.

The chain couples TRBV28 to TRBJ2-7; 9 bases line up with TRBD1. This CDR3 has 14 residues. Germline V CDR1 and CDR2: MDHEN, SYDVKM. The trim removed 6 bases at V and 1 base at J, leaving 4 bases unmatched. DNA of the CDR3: TGTGCCAGCAGACGGACAGGGGAGTCCTACGAGCAGTACTTC. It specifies CASRRTGESYEQYF.

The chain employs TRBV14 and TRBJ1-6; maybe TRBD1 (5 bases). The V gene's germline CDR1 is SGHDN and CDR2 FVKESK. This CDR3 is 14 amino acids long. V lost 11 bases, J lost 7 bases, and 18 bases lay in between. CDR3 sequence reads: CARSQDSLNSPLHF. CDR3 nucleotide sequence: TGTGCCCGATCACAAGACAGTCTGAATTCACCCCTCCACTTT. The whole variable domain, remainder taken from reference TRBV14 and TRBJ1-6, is EAGVTQFPSHSVIEKGQTVTLRCDPISGHDNLYWYRRVMGKEIKFLLHFVKESKQDESGMPNNRFLAERTGGTYSTLKVQPAELEDSGVYFCARSQDSLNSPLHFGNGTRLTVT.

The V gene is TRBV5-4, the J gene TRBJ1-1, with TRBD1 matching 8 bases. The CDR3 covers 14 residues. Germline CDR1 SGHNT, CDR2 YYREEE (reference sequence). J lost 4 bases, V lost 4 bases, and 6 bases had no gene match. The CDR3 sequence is CASSQTGEGTEAFF. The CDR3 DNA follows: TGTGCCAGCAGCCAGACAGGGGAGGGCACTGAAGCTTTCTTT.

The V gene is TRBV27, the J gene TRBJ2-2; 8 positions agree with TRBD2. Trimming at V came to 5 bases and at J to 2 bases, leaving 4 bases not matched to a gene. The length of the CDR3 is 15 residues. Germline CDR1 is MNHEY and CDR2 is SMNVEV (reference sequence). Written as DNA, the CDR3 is TGTGCCAGCAGTAGTCGGGGGGGCAACACCGGGGAGCTGTTTTTT. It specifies CASSSRGGNTGELFF.

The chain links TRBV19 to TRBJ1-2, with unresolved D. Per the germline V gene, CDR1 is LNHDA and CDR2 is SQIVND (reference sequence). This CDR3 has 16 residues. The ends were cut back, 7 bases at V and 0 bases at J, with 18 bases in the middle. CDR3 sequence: CASTRPWTSTNYGYTF. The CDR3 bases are TGTGCCAGTACTAGACCTTGGACTTCTACTAACTATGGCTACACCTTC.

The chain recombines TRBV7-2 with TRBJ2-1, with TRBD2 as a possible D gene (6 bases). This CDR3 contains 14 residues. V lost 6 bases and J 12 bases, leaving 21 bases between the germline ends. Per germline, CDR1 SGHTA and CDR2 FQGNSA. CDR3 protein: CASSRFAGGMVQFF. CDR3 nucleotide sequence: TGTGCCAGCAGTCGTTTCGCTGGGGGGATGGTGCAGTTCTTC.

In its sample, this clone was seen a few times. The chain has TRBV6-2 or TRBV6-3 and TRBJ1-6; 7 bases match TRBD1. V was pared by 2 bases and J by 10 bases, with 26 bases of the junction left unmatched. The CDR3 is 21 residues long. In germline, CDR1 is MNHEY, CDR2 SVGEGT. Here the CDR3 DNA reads TGTGCCAGCAGTTACAATTACTTATCCGGAAGGAGGGGGCGAGGTGGATCACCCCTCCACTTT. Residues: CASSYNYLSGRRGRGGSPLHF.

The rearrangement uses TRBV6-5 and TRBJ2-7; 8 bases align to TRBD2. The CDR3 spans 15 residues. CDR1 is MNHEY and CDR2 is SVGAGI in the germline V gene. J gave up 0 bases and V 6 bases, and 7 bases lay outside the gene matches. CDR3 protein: CASRASGGNSYEQYF. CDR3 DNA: TGTGCCAGCAGAGCCAGCGGGGGTAACTCCTACGAGCAGTACTTC.

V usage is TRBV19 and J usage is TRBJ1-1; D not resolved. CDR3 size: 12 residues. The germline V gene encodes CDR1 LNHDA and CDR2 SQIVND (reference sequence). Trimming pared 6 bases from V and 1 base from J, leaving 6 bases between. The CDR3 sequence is CASSRQNTEAFF. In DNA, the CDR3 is TGTGCCAGTAGCCGACAGAACACTGAAGCTTTCTTT.

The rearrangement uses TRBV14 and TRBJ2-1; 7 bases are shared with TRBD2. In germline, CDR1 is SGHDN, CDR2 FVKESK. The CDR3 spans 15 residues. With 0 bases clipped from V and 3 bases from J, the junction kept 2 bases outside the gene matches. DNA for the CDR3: TGTGCCAGCAGCCAAGACAGCGGGGTCTACAATGAGCAGTTCTTC. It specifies CASSQDSGVYNEQFF.

Here the CDR3 DNA reads TGTGCCAGTAGTATAGGGCCTAGCGGGGGATTCACCAATGAGCAGTTCTTC. It codes for CASSIGPSGGFTNEQFF. This chain joins TRBV19 and TRBJ2-1, with 10 positions matching TRBD2. The junction had 9 bases not matched to a gene; V was cut back by 1 base and J by 6 bases. The CDR3 is made up of 17 amino acids. Germline V gene sequence: CDR1 LNHDA, CDR2 SQIVND (reference sequence).

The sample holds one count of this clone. CDR3 nucleotide sequence: TGTGCCAGCAGCGCACCACTAGGCGGAGATACGCAGTATTTT. It yields the protein CASSAPLGGDTQYF. The genes are TRBV9 and TRBJ2-3, with a weak D call TRBD2 (5 bases). Looked up from germline, CDR1 is SGDLS and CDR2 is YYNGEE. Trimming cost V 3 bases and J 5 bases, with 13 bases left between them. The CDR3 runs to 14 residues.

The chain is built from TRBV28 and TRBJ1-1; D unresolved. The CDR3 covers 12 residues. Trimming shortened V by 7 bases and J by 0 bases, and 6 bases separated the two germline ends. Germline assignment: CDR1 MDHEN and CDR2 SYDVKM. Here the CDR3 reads CASTDLNTEAFF. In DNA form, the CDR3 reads TGTGCCAGCACAGACTTGAACACTGAAGCTTTCTTT.

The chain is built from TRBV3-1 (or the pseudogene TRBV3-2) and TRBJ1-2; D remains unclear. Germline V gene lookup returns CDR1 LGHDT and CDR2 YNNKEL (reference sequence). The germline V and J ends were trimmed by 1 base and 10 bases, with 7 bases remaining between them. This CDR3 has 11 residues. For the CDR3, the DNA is TGTGCCAGCAGCCAAGGGCATTCCTACACCTTC. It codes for CASSQGHSYTF.

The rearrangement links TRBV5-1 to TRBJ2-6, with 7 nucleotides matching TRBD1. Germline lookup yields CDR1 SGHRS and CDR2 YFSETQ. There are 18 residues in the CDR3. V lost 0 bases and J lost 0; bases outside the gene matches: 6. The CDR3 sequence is CASSLGGQVNSGANVLTF. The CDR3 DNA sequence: TGCGCCAGCAGCTTGGGTGGACAGGTCAACTCTGGGGCCAACGTCCTGACTTTC.